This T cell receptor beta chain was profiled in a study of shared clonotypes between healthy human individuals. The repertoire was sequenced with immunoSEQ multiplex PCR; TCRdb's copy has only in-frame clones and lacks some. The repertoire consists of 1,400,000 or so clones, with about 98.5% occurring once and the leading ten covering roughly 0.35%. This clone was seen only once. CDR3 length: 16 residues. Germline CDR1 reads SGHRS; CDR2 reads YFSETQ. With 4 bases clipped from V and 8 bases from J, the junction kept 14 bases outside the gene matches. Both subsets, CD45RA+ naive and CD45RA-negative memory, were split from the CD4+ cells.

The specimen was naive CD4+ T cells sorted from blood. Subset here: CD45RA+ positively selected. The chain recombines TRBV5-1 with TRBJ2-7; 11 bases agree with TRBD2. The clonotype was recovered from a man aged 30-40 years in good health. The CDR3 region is CASSVSQTSGIIQQYF. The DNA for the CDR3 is TGCGCCAGCAGCGTCAGCCAGACTAGCGGGATAATTCAGCAGTACTTC.